The TCR beta chain under discussion was sequenced for a study of follicular helper T cells after annual influenza vaccination. Overall study context: Days 0, 7 and 28 post-vaccination were the blood draw times.

Libraries were prepared by immunoSEQ multiplex PCR; TCRdb keeps only in-frame clonotypes and omits some of them. The sample gives 10,000 to 15,000 clones, approximately 78% of which show up once; around 0.5% is in the top ten. The time point: 2014-2015 season, pre-vaccination. The germline V gene has CDR1 MGHDK and CDR2 SYGVNS. The CDR3 runs to 15 residues. Between the trimmed V and J ends, which lost 3 bases and 4 bases, there was a span of 14 bases. Sequencing was performed on CXCR5- memory CD4+ T cells sorted from blood, taken on the day of influenza vaccination. V and J are TRBV25-1 and TRBJ2-3; perhaps TRBD1 as D (5 bases). This sequence was found in an adult who received the influenza vaccine. The CDR3 is CASSDWGQWADTQYF. The CDR3, as DNA: TGTGCCAGCAGTGATTGGGGCCAATGGGCAGATACGCAGTATTTT.